This T cell receptor (beta chain) is from a study of blood T cell repertoires in COVID-19. Study-wide context: Samples taken during acute and convalescent COVID-19 were collected in the United States, Italy and Spain. PBMCs, B-cell-depleted T cells, or T cells were the source of the cDNA or gDNA that made up the material.

Participant ages covered about 18 to 90 years across around 22 US areas. Germline V CDR1 and CDR2: SGHTA, FQGNSA. The CDR3 runs 12 residues. V gave up 2 bases and J gave up 5 bases, with 6 bases separating them. Repertoires were generated with immunoSEQ multiplex PCR, while TCRdb's copy carries only in-frame clones and drops some. The data show hundreds of thousands of clones, roughly 86% seen once. The chain combines TRBV7-2 with TRBJ1-2, with D possibly being TRBD1 (5 bases). Sequencing input: PBMCs or T cells enriched from blood (not recorded which). The clonotype comes from a woman aged 35 to 49 with acute COVID-19. Here the CDR3 DNA reads TGTGCCAGCAGCTTAAGGACATATGGCTACACCTTC. Translating it yields CASSLRTYGYTF.